Sequencing of this T cell receptor beta chain was carried out in a study of blood T cell repertoires in COVID-19. Study-wide context: Sources were T cells, B-cell-depleted T cells, or PBMCs; the material itself was cDNA or gDNA.

TCRdb's copy holds only in-frame clones and misses some; the assay was immunoSEQ multiplex PCR. The sample shows about 320,000 clones, about nine tenths of them seen only once. A word on this clone: The junction differs from germline at one of its ends, possibly a read error.

This CDR3 region has 15 residues. The germline CDR1 and CDR2 sequences are SSHAT and FNYEAQ (reference sequence). This clonotype was obtained from a man aged 60 to 69 who had recovered from COVID-19. The chain employs TRBV7-7 and TRBJ2-2, with D possibly TRBD1 on 5 matching bases. Sequencing used PBMCs or T cells enriched from blood (not recorded which). The DNA for the CDR3 is TGTGCTAGCAGCCCCTCGTCAGGGCCCACCGGGGAGCTGTTTTTT. As protein: CASSPSSGPTGELFF.